This is a list of T cell receptor beta chains from one sample in a study of blood T cell repertoires in COVID-19. Here immunoSEQ multiplex PCR was the method, and the copy in TCRdb shows in-frame clones only, minus some. Counted here are 200,000 to 250,000 clones, 80% to 90% occurring once; the ten biggest clones make up less than 3.5%. The sequenced material came from peripheral blood. The origin of the receptors is a man aged 25-40 years with COVID-19, enrolled during active disease. Each CDR3 is given with its conserved first and last residue. D genes are given only for firm matches. Clone size is given for some rows only: seen once, a few or many times, or a class if the clone is expanded.

V	size	D	J	DNA	CDR3
TRBV18	.	.	TRBJ1-4	TGTGCCAGCTCATCTAGCCTTGCAACTAATGAAAAACTGTTTTTT	CASSSSLATNEKLFF
TRBV3-1/TRBV3-2	.	TRBD1	TRBJ2-7	TGTGCCAGCAGCCAAGTTACAGGGGGCTACCACGAGCAGTACTTC	CASSQVTGGYHEQYF
TRBV5-4	.	TRBD2	TRBJ2-1	TGTGCCAGCAGCAAGGGACTAGCGGGAGGGAATGAGCAGTTCTTC	CASSKGLAGGNEQFF
TRBV6-5	once	.	TRBJ2-5	TGTGCCAGCAGCTTAGGGCGGGCCCAAGAGACCCAGTACTTC	CASSLGRAQETQYF
TRBV19	.	TRBD1	TRBJ2-7	TGTGCCAGTAGTATAGGGACAGGGGCTTACGAGCAGTACTTC	CASSIGTGAYEQYF
TRBV4-1	.	TRBD2	TRBJ2-7	TGCGCCAGCAGCCGGATCTTAGCGGGGCCAGACGAGCAGTACTTC	CASSRILAGPDEQYF
TRBV13	.	.	TRBJ2-7	TGTGCCAGCAGCTTAGGGACGGGCTACGAGCAGTACTTC	CASSLGTGYEQYF
TRBV7-2	.	TRBD1	TRBJ2-3	TGTGCCAGCAGCTTTATCAGGGGGCCCGTGGATACGCAGTATTTT	CASSFIRGPVDTQYF
TRBV15	once	.	TRBJ1-5	TGTGCCACCAGCAGAGACGTTATTAGCAATCAGCCCCAGCATTTT	CATSRDVISNQPQHF
TRBV5-1	.	TRBD2	TRBJ2-7	TGCGCCAGCAGCTTGGGACTAGCGGGAGGAGTCTACGAGCAGTACTTC	CASSLGLAGGVYEQYF
TRBV4-3	.	TRBD2	TRBJ2-3	TGCGCCGAAGGACTAGCGGGAGTTTGGGCGCGGAGAAAAGATACGCAGTATTTT	CAEGLAGVWARRKDTQYF
TRBV9	.	.	TRBJ2-1	TGTGCCAGCAGCGTAGTATCGGGGAACAATGAGCAGTTCTTC	CASSVVSGNNEQFF
TRBV5-6	.	.	TRBJ1-5	TGTGCCAGCAGCTTGTGGGCAGGAGGTTATAGCAATCAGCCCCAGCATTTT	CASSLWAGGYSNQPQHF
TRBV3-1/TRBV3-2	.	TRBD2	TRBJ2-1	TGTGCCAGCAGCCAAGATAGGGGCCTTAGCGGGGCCGACTACAATGAGCAGTTCTTC	CASSQDRGLSGADYNEQFF
TRBV19	.	.	TRBJ1-2	TGTGCCAGTACTTGGCAGGAAAACTATGGCTACACCTTC	CASTWQENYGYTF
TRBV10-1	.	TRBD1	TRBJ2-5	TGCGCCAGCACGGTGGACAGGGAGCGAGAAGAGACCCAGTACTTC	CASTVDREREETQYF
TRBV24-1	.	.	TRBJ2-1	TGTGCCACCAGTGATGCGGGAAGCTCCTACAATGAGCAGTTCTTC	CATSDAGSSYNEQFF
TRBV15	.	.	TRBJ2-1	TGTGCCACCCTACAGGGACCGAGCTCCTACAATGAGCAGTTCTTC	CATLQGPSSYNEQFF
TRBV6-6	.	.	TRBJ1-6	TGTGCCAGCAGTACTTTCGGACAGAATAATTCACCCCTCCACTTT	CASSTFGQNNSPLHF
TRBV2	.	TRBD2	TRBJ2-2	TGTGCCAGCAAGGCTAGCGGGAACACCGGGGAGCTGTTTTTT	CASKASGNTGELFF
TRBV5-1	.	TRBD1	TRBJ1-4	TGCGCCAGCAGCCTCGGGACAGGGAGTGAAAAACTGTTTTTT	CASSLGTGSEKLFF
TRBV12-3/TRBV12-4	.	TRBD2	TRBJ2-3	TGTGGGACTAGCATTAGCGGTACGCAGTATTTT	CGTSISGTQYF
TRBV3-1/TRBV3-2	.	.	TRBJ1-2	TGTGCCAGCACCACAACCAGCAGGATCTATGGCTACACCTTC	CASTTTSRIYGYTF
TRBV28	.	.	TRBJ1-2	TGTGCCAGCAGTTTTACGGGGGGCTTAAACTATGGCTACACCTTC	CASSFTGGLNYGYTF